These T cell receptor beta chains were read from a single sample in a study of response to subunit inactivated influenza vaccine. TCRdb analysed the RT-PCR reads with MiXCR anew, one entry per CDR3 protein. The data show 600,000 to 850,000 distinct CDR3 sequences, 13% to 15% seen once. The specimen comprised PBMCs from blood, sampled 14 days before vaccination. These receptors were obtained from a man between 45 and 60 years old who received an inactivated influenza vaccine. The CDR3 runs from the conserved cysteine through the conserved F or W. The D gene is left open where the match is weak. Where a row states a size, it is once, few, many or the class of an expanded clone; other rows omit it.

J | V | size | length | D | DNA | CDR3
TRBJ1-3 | TRBV28 | NA | 15 | NA | TGTGCCAGCAGTCCGGGACCGATCTCTGGAAACACCATATATTTT | CASSPGPISGNTIYF
TRBJ1-2 | TRBV20-1 | few | 15 | NA | TGCAGTGCTCGACGGGGCGGCCATCGTAACTATGGCTACACCTTC | CSARRGGHRNYGYTF
TRBJ2-4 | TRBV6-1 | few | 15 | NA | TGTGCCAGCTCCCCGGAGCCGTCGGCCAAAAACATTCAGTACTTC | CASSPEPSAKNIQYF
TRBJ2-7 | TRBV20-1 | NA | 12 | NA | TGCAGTGCTAGCTGGGGGAACTACGAGCAGTACTTC | CSASWGNYEQYF
TRBJ1-1 | TRBV20-1 | NA | 13 | NA | TGCAGTGCTAGAGTCCCAGTGGGAACTGAAGCTTTCTTT | CSARVPVGTEAFF
TRBJ2-7 | TRBV7-2 | NA | 16 | NA | TGTGCCAGCAGCTTAGACAGGGCTCGGCAAAGTGGCGAGCAGTACTTC | CASSLDRARQSGEQYF
TRBJ2-7 | TRBV7-2 | few | 15 | NA | TGTGCCAGCAGCGCCACCGGGGGAAGCTCCTACGAGCAGTACTTC | CASSATGGSSYEQYF
TRBJ2-1 | TRBV2 | NA | 13 | TRBD2 | TGTGCCATCGGACTAGCGGCCTACAATGAGCAGTTCTTC | CAIGLAAYNEQFF
TRBJ1-5 | TRBV28 | NA | 16 | NA | TGTGCCAGCAGTGAAGCCCCGGGGGGGCTGGGTCAGCCCCAGCATTTT | CASSEAPGGLGQPQHF
TRBJ1-2 | TRBV12-3/TRBV12-4 | many | 13 | NA | TGTGCCAGCAGCCTGGGTGGAGTTTATGGCTACACCTTC | CASSLGGVYGYTF
TRBJ2-1 | TRBV5-1 | many | 13 | TRBD2 | TGCGCCAGCAGTCCGAGCGGGAGTGGTGAGCAGTTCTTC | CASSPSGSGEQFF